These 10 T cell receptor beta chains were all obtained from the same sample, sequenced in a study of T cells in Graves' hyperthyroidism and ophthalmopathy. TCR beta CDR3 regions were amplified from RNA transcripts. Primed by the HTBI set, a first-round RT-PCR was run on the TCR CDR3. TCRdb redid the calling of the multiplex PCR reads with MiXCR, one entry per CDR3 protein. The sample includes under 700,000 distinct CDR3 sequences, 46% of them seen just once. Material: peripheral blood or thyroid tissue (not recorded which). All receptors come from a woman between 18 and 29 years old with Graves' hyperthyroidism.

This rearrangement joins TRBV29-1 to TRBJ1-2; 12 bases agree with TRBD1. Germline loops: CDR1 SQVTM, CDR2 ANQGSEA. V was pared by 5 bases and J by 8 bases, with 12 bases of the junction left unmatched. The CDR3 consists of 15 residues. This chain's CDR3 is CSVTGTGGPPGGYTF. CDR3 DNA: TGCAGCGTTACCGGGACAGGGGGCCCGCCGGGAGGCTACACCTTC.

Ten or more counts support this clonotype. The V gene is TRBV7-8, the J gene TRBJ1-2; D not resolved. The CDR3 totals 14 residues. Germline CDR1 is SGHVS and CDR2 is FQNEAQ. Trimming left V 5 bases short and J 0 bases short, with 10 bases between. CDR3 nucleotide sequence: TGTGCCAGCAGCATTGCGGGAACTAACTATGGCTACACCTTC. Translation gives CASSIAGTNYGYTF.

Concerning this clonotype: One end of the junction is discordant with germline, which a read error may explain. The genes are TRBV7-2 and TRBJ1-6; possibly TRBD1 for D (6 bases). CDR3 length: 16 residues. Germline CDR1 and CDR2: SGHTA and FQGNSA. In DNA form, the CDR3 reads TGTGCAAGCAGCTTAGCAGGGGAAAGGGGTAATTCACCCCTCCACTTT. This gives the protein CASSLAGERGNSPLHF. The variable domain in full, with the rest retrieved from reference TRBV7-2 and TRBJ1-6, is GAGVSQSPSNKVTEKGKDVELRCDPISGHTALYWYRQSLGQGLEFLIYFQGNSAPDKSGLPSDRFSAERTGGSVSTLTIQRTQQEDSAVYLCASSLAGERGNSPLHFGNGTRLTVT.

This clonotype was counted at least ten times. The chain links TRBV7-9 to TRBJ2-7; D ambiguous. V dropped 1 base and J dropped 0 bases, with 10 bases sitting between them. Looked up from germline, CDR1 is SEHNR and CDR2 is FQNEAQ (reference sequence). The CDR3 runs 15 residues. DNA for the CDR3: TGTGCCAGCAGCTTAGAGGCAGCGTTCTCCTACGAGCAGTACTTC. Translation gives CASSLEAAFSYEQYF.

The rearrangement joins TRBV24-1 to TRBJ2-2; perhaps TRBD1 as D (7 bases). Deletions cut 5 bases from V and 4 bases from J, with 13 bases between. Germline CDR1 is KGHDR and CDR2 is SFDVKD. The CDR3 runs 15 residues. The CDR3 DNA is TGTGCCACCAGTGCCCCAGGGGGGCGCACCGGGGAGCTGTTTTTT. This gives the protein CATSAPGGRTGELFF.

This rearrangement joins TRBV29-1 to TRBJ1-1; D ambiguous. Germline loops: CDR1 SQVTM, CDR2 ANQGSEA. The CDR3 covers 12 residues. Trimming pared 3 bases from V and 4 bases from J, leaving 9 bases between. For the CDR3, the DNA is TGCAGCGTTGACCCCGACGGCACTGAAGCTTTCTTT. Translation gives CSVDPDGTEAFF. Variable domain in full (rest from reference TRBV29-1 and TRBJ1-1): SAVISQKPSRDICQRGTSLTIQCQVDSQVTMMFWYRQQPGQSLTLIATANQGSEATYESGFVIDKFPISRPNLTFSTLTVSNMSPEDSSIYLCSVDPDGTEAFFGQGTRLTVV.

As regards this clonotype: Germline and junction disagree at one end, which may indicate a read error. This chain uses TRBV7-2 with TRBJ1-5; D is uncertain. Germline lookup yields CDR1 SGHTA and CDR2 FQGNSA. This CDR3 contains 16 residues. CDR3 in amino acids: CATSLSQTRGNQPQHF. The DNA of the CDR3 is TGTGCCACCAGCTTATCACAGACTAGAGGCAATCAGCCCCAGCATTTT.

In this sample, this clonotype turned up a few times. The rearrangement links TRBV5-1 to TRBJ2-7; 9 bases map to TRBD2. The CDR3 runs 15 residues. J lost 2 bases, V lost 2 bases, and 5 bases had no gene match. The germline CDR1 and CDR2 sequences are SGHRS and YFSETQ. The CDR3 DNA follows: TGCGCCAGCAGCTTACGGGCTAGCGGGGCCTACGAGCAGTACTTC. This encodes CASSLRASGAYEQYF.

Note on this clonotype: Relative to the germline gene, one junction end is altered; a read error may explain this. The rearrangement joins TRBV20-1 to TRBJ1-4; D unresolved. CDR1 is DFQATT, CDR2 SNEGSKA, per germline (reference sequence). This CDR3 is built from 13 residues. CDR3 coding DNA: TGCAGTGCTAGAGGCCCGCCACACGAAAAACTGCTTTTT. Protein: CSARGPPHEKLLF.

A remark on this clonotype: Possible read error: a much larger clone is one base away. The chain is built from TRBV2 and TRBJ1-2, with TRBD1 matching over 7 bases. The CDR3 loop spans 15 amino acids. Germline CDR1 SNHLY, CDR2 FYNNEI. CDR3 amino acids: CASTPSGTVNYRYTF. The CDR3 DNA sequence: TGTGCCAGCACCCCATCCGGGACAGTTAACTATCGCTACACCTTC. The variable domain in full, completed from reference TRBV2 and TRBJ1-2, reads EPEVTQTPSHQVTQMGQEVILRCVPISNHLYFYWYRQILGQKVEFLVSFYNNEISEKSEIFDDQFSVERPDGSNFTLKIRSTKLEDSAMYFCASTPSGTVNYRYTFGSGTRLTVV.